This is a list of T cell receptor beta chains from one sample in a study of tumor-infiltrating lymphocytes in primary liver carcinoma. MiXCR, applied by TCRdb to the multiplex PCR reads, yields one record per CDR3 protein. The data hold about 320,000 distinct CDR3 sequences, with about 62% observed a single time. The sample taken for sequencing was peripheral blood. Receptors originate from a man aged 35-49 years with primary liver carcinoma and hepatitis B virus infection. CDR3s include the opening cysteine and the closing phenylalanine or tryptophan. The D gene is left open where the match is weak. Clone size appears in some rows only: once, few, many, or a class for an expanded clone.

cdr3_length	v_call	clone_size	d_call	j_call	cdr3_aa	cdr3_nt
17	TRBV5-4	.	TRBD2	TRBJ2-3	CAISAPGTNAGGVTQYF	TGTGCCATCAGCGCCCCCGGGACTAACGCTGGGGGGGTTACGCAGTATTTT
14	TRBV4-2	.	.	TRBJ2-2	CASRQIAYTGELFF	TGTGCCAGCAGACAAATAGCGTACACCGGGGAGCTGTTTTTT
16	TRBV7-9	.	.	TRBJ2-3	CASSLGMVSPADTQYF	TGTGCCAGCAGCTTAGGCATGGTCAGTCCGGCAGATACGCAGTATTTT
16	TRBV4-2	few	TRBD1	TRBJ2-3	CASSFVTGGVTDTQYF	TGTGCCAGCAGCTTCGTAACAGGGGGCGTCACAGATACGCAGTATTTT
16	TRBV12-3/TRBV12-4	medium-sized	TRBD2	TRBJ2-3	CASRLAGASVTDTQYF	TGTGCCAGCAGACTAGCGGGAGCGAGCGTCACAGATACGCAGTATTTT
19	TRBV6-2/TRBV6-3	few	TRBD2	TRBJ2-2	CASSYSGLAGLSGTGELFF	TGTGCCAGCAGTTACTCCGGACTAGCGGGCTTATCGGGGACCGGGGAGCTGTTTTTT
15	TRBV12-3/TRBV12-4	.	TRBD2	TRBJ2-2	CSSTPLAALGWELFF	TGTTCCAGCACCCCACTAGCGGCCCTCGGCTGGGAGCTGTTTTTT
18	TRBV6-5	.	.	TRBJ2-7	CVSSYMGPATSIPYEQYF	TGTGTCAGCAGTTACATGGGGCCTGCCACTTCGATACCCTACGAGCAGTACTTC
13	TRBV29-1	.	.	TRBJ2-3	CSVAAGDTDTQYF	TGCAGCGTTGCAGCCGGGGACACAGATACGCAGTATTTT
15	TRBV28	.	.	TRBJ1-5	CANSRQGRSNQPQHF	TGTGCCAACAGTCGGCAGGGAAGGAGCAATCAGCCCCAGCATTTT
15	TRBV7-8	.	TRBD2	TRBJ2-1	CASSLTSAHYKEQFF	TGTGCCAGCAGCTTGACTAGCGCACACTACAAAGAGCAGTTCTTC
14	TRBV7-8	.	TRBD2	TRBJ2-1	CASSYSGRDGGQFF	TGTGCCAGCAGCTATAGCGGGAGGGACGGTGGGCAGTTCTTC
13	TRBV7-8	.	.	TRBJ1-1	CASNLAGNTEAFF	TGTGCCAGCAACTTAGCGGGGAACACTGAAGCTTTCTTT
15	TRBV12-3/TRBV12-4	many	TRBD2	TRBJ2-7	CASSPTTSGRGEQYF	TGTGCCAGCAGTCCCACTACTAGCGGGAGGGGTGAGCAGTACTTC
16	TRBV24-1	few	TRBD1	TRBJ2-2	CATSAADRGETGELFF	TGTGCCACCAGTGCCGCGGACAGGGGCGAAACCGGGGAGCTGTTTTTT
14	TRBV10-3	many	TRBD1	TRBJ2-7	CASESGTGPNEQYF	TGTGCCTCAGAGAGTGGGACAGGTCCCAACGAGCAGTACTTC
17	TRBV12-3/TRBV12-4	.	TRBD2	TRBJ2-1	CASSSASGRGVYKEQFF	TGTGCCAGCAGTTCCGCTAGCGGGAGGGGTGTCTACAAAGAGCAGTTCTTC
16	TRBV7-8	.	.	TRBJ1-1	CASSRGHDGLNTEAFF	TGTGCCAGCAGCCGGGGCCATGACGGACTGAACACTGAAGCTTTCTTT
18	TRBV5-1	.	TRBD2	TRBJ2-3	CASSLPNGLAGGTDTQYF	TGCGCCAGCAGCTTACCTAATGGACTAGCGGGGGGCACAGATACGCAGTATTTT
16	TRBV6-2/TRBV6-3	.	.	TRBJ1-1	CASSYPHGTLISEAFF	TGTGCCAGCAGTTACCCCCACGGGACATTGATCTCGGAAGCTTTCTTT
15	TRBV10-3	.	.	TRBJ1-2	CAISDLGGSNNVYAF	TGTGCCATCAGTGATCTAGGCGGGTCAAATAATGTCTACGCCTTC
15	TRBV5-1	.	TRBD2	TRBJ2-3	CVSSKGLAGSGTQYF	TGCGTCAGCAGCAAAGGACTAGCGGGAAGTGGTACGCAGTATTTT
12	TRBV30	.	.	TRBJ1-5	CAWSGRNQPQHF	TGTGCCTGGAGTGGTCGGAATCAGCCCCAGCATTTT
15	TRBV6-5	.	TRBD1	TRBJ1-5	CASIIHRGDRQPQHF	TGTGCCAGCATAATCCACAGGGGGGACCGTCAGCCCCAGCATTTT
13	TRBV5-4	.	.	TRBJ1-1	CASSVDHNTEAFF	TGTGCCAGCAGCGTGGACCACAACACTGAAGCTTTCTTT
14	TRBV11-2	few	.	TRBJ2-7	CASSLVLLSYEQYF	TGTGCCAGCAGCTTAGTACTCCTGTCCTACGAGCAGTACTTC
13	TRBV4-2	.	.	TRBJ2-3	CASRQGNADTQYF	TGCGCCAGCAGGCAAGGGAACGCAGATACGCAGTATTTT
16	TRBV4-2	many	TRBD2	TRBJ2-2	CASSQDSGMNTGELFF	TGTGCCAGCAGCCAGGATAGCGGGATGAACACCGGGGAGCTGTTTTTT
15	TRBV6-1	few	.	TRBJ2-2	CASSLPAPNTGELFF	TGTGCCAGCAGCCTCCCGGCTCCGAACACCGGGGAGCTGTTTTTT
14	TRBV29-1	.	.	TRBJ2-7	CSVEEAGFSYEQYF	TGCAGCGTTGAGGAGGCGGGGTTCTCCTACGAGCAGTACTTC
19	TRBV12-3/TRBV12-4	.	TRBD2	TRBJ2-1	CASSSESPWAGGPHNEQFF	TGTGCCAGCAGTTCCGAATCCCCTTGGGCGGGAGGGCCACACAATGAGCAGTTCTTC
17	TRBV5-5	many	.	TRBJ1-5	CASSLVLAQTSNQPQHF	TGTGCCAGCAGCTTGGTTCTGGCGCAGACGAGCAATCAGCCCCAGCATTTT
15	TRBV7-9	few	.	TRBJ2-1	CASSLFYEYGNEQFF	TGTGCCAGCAGCTTATTTTATGAGTATGGCAATGAGCAGTTCTTC